Shown below are 32 T cell receptor beta chains from a single sample sequenced in a study of T-cell reconstitution after alpha-beta-depleted transplantation in children. It was with unique molecular identifiers that the TCRbeta library was prepared. TCRdb redid the calling of the PCR reads with MiXCR, one entry per CDR3 protein. Of about 1,000,000 distinct CDR3 sequences in the sample, about 29% are singletons; the top ten hold roughly 28%. Material: PBMCs, mostly from graft donor cells, obtained 360 days after TCRalphabeta/CD19-depleted stem cell transplant. These receptors all come from a boy under three years old who had a stem cell transplant for SCID, so the T cells may come from the graft donor.

This clonotype occurred a few times. The chain has TRBV7-3 and TRBJ2-1; the D gene is possibly TRBD1 (5 bases). V was cut by 1 base and J by 6 bases, with 7 bases left in between. Germline lookup yields CDR1 SGHTA and CDR2 FQGTGA. CDR3 length: 13 residues. CDR3 sequence reads: CASSLRRGNEQFF. The DNA of the CDR3 is TGTGCCAGCAGCTTAAGAAGGGGCAATGAGCAGTTCTTC.

The table lists this clonotype with a few counts. J is TRBJ2-3 and V is TRBV18, with D possibly matching TRBD1 (5 bases). This CDR3 comprises 14 residues. V dropped 3 bases and J dropped 2 bases, with 9 bases sitting between them. Germline V gene data show CDR1 as KGHSH and CDR2 as LQKENI. For the CDR3, the DNA is TGTGCCAGCTCACCTCTGGACAACACAGATACGCAGTATTTT. Protein: CASSPLDNTDTQYF.

The gene calls are TRBV10-3 and TRBJ2-5, with 8 nucleotides matching TRBD1. CDR1 and CDR2 from the germline V gene are ENHRY and SYGVKD. V was clipped by 4 bases and J by 1 base; unmatched bases: 2. The CDR3 totals 14 residues. The chain's CDR3 is CAISAGGLQETQYF. CDR3 nucleotide sequence: TGTGCCATCAGTGCAGGGGGCCTCCAAGAGACCCAGTACTTC.

This clonotype was seen a handful of times. The V call is TRBV4-1, the J call TRBJ1-6; perhaps TRBD1 as D (6 bases). The CDR3 has 15 amino acids. The germline V gene encodes CDR1 MGHRA and CDR2 YSYEKL. Trimming took off 4 bases at V and 4 bases at J, with 11 bases between the two ends. The CDR3 sequence is CASSLRGRYNSPLHF. The CDR3 DNA is TGCGCCAGCAGCCTCAGGGGAAGATATAATTCACCCCTCCACTTT.

This clonotype was seen a handful of times. V usage is TRBV28 and J usage is TRBJ2-5, with 11 bases identical to TRBD2. The germline V gene encodes CDR1 MDHEN and CDR2 SYDVKM. V dropped 4 bases and J dropped 5; count of bases not matched to a gene: 9. The CDR3 has 16 amino acids. The CDR3 nucleotides read TGTGCCAGCAGTTCCGGACTAGCGGGTTTGGTGGAGACCCAGTACTTC. Protein sequence: CASSSGLAGLVETQYF. The full variable domain, with the rest looked up from reference TRBV28 and TRBJ2-5, is DVKVTQSSRYLVKRTGEKVFLECVQDMDHENMFWYRQDPGLGLRLIYFSYDVKMKEKGDIPEGYSVSREKKERFSLILESASTNQTSMYLCASSSGLAGLVETQYFGPGTRLLVL.

V usage is TRBV7-9 and J usage is TRBJ2-7, with D possibly TRBD1 on 6 matching bases. V shed 4 bases and J shed 3 bases, with 13 bases lying between them. The CDR3 contains 14 residues. The germline V gene encodes CDR1 SEHNR and CDR2 FQNEAQ (reference sequence). The CDR3 protein is CASSSRDTFYEQYF. The CDR3 DNA is TGTGCCAGCAGCTCTCGGGACACTTTCTACGAGCAGTACTTC.

The rearrangement joins TRBV12-3 or TRBV12-4 to TRBJ1-4, with a weak D call TRBD1 (6 bases). The V gene lost 4 bases and the J gene lost 8 bases, with 26 bases spanning the gap. The CDR3 is made up of 18 amino acids. The CDR3 DNA reads TGTGCCAGCAGTTCCTTCGTGAACAGGGTCGGGGTTCGGGAAAAACTGTTTTTT. Translated, it gives CASSSFVNRVGVREKLFF.

In its sample, this clonotype was seen a few times. The gene calls are TRBV20-1 and TRBJ2-5; 10 bases align to TRBD2. V lost 3 bases, J lost 5 bases, and 12 bases stayed unmatched. CDR3 length: 16 amino acids. CDR1 is DFQATT and CDR2 is SNEGSKA in the germline V gene (reference sequence). The CDR3 reads CSASKGSGGFVETQYF. The DNA for the CDR3 is TGCAGTGCTAGTAAGGGTAGCGGGGGGTTTGTGGAGACCCAGTACTTC.

The chain carries TRBV10-3 and TRBJ2-2; 11 bases align to TRBD1. Germline V lookup: CDR1 ENHRY, CDR2 SYGVKD. The trim removed 6 bases at V and 7 bases at J, leaving 16 bases unmatched. The CDR3 has 18 amino acids. CDR3 DNA sequence: TGTGCCATCAGGGACTTTAAGACCGGGACAGGGGGGCGCGGGGAGCTGTTTTTT. Translating gives CAIRDFKTGTGGRGELFF.

The DNA for the CDR3 is TGTGCCACGGGACACCTGCTTAAAGAGACCCAGTACTTC. It yields the protein CATGHLLKETQYF. The J gene is TRBJ2-5, the V gene TRBV10-3, with a weak D call TRBD1 (6 bases). CDR1 and CDR2 from the germline V gene are ENHRY and SYGVKD. V was clipped by 10 bases and J by 3 bases, with 15 bases between them. The CDR3 runs 13 residues.

This clonotype was detected a few times. The chain employs TRBV4-3 and TRBJ1-1; D is ambiguous. Germline V lookup: CDR1 LGHNA, CDR2 YSLEER. There are 13 residues in the CDR3. Trimming stripped 0 bases from V and 8 bases from J, with 10 bases between. The CDR3 coding sequence is TGCGCCAGCAGCCAAGAAGGAGGGCACGAAGCTTTCTTT. As protein: CASSQEGGHEAFF.

The chain recombines TRBV6-4 with TRBJ2-1, with D possibly matching TRBD2 (6 bases). Germline values: CDR1 MRHNA, CDR2 SNTAGT. The CDR3 is 14 amino acids. V was shortened by 3 bases and J by 4 bases, with 10 bases between the two germline ends. Written as DNA, the CDR3 is TGTGCCAGCAGTGAGGGACTGGGTTACAATGAGCAGTTCTTC. Encoded protein: CASSEGLGYNEQFF.

This clonotype was counted between two and nine times. The rearrangement joins TRBV20-1 to TRBJ2-3, with no clear D. Germline CDR1 is DFQATT and CDR2 is SNEGSKA (reference sequence). The V gene lost 3 bases and the J gene lost 1 base, with 20 bases spanning the gap. There are 17 residues in the CDR3. The CDR3 DNA reads as TGCAGTGCTAGCGTTCAGATGGGGTCTCTTCGCACAGATACGCAGTATTTT. It is translated as CSASVQMGSLRTDTQYF.

The chain couples TRBV20-1 to TRBJ2-3; D gene uncertain. V lost 1 base and J 2 bases, leaving 16 bases between the germline ends. Germline assignment: CDR1 DFQATT and CDR2 SNEGSKA (reference sequence). CDR3 length: 16 residues. CDR3 region: CSARASALRTTDTQYF. In nucleotides, the CDR3 is TGCAGTGCTAGAGCTTCAGCTTTAAGGACCACAGATACGCAGTATTTT.

CDR3 region: CASSPQGQGANSPLHF. In DNA form, the CDR3 reads TGTGCCAGCAGTCCGCAGGGGCAGGGGGCTAATTCACCCCTCCACTTT. This chain connects TRBV2 to TRBJ1-6; 8 bases agree with TRBD1. The CDR3 covers 16 residues. Per germline, CDR1 SNHLY and CDR2 FYNNEI. After removal of 5 bases from V and 6 bases from J, the junction contained 9 bases not matched to a gene.

Only a few counts were recorded for this clonotype. The chain uses TRBV6-5 and TRBJ2-5; 7 nucleotides agree with TRBD2. Germline-derived CDR1 and CDR2 are MNHEY and SVGAGI. J lost 4 bases, V lost 0 bases, and 5 bases had no gene match. This CDR3 comprises 15 residues. CDR3 protein: CASSYSGRGGETQYF. The CDR3 DNA reads TGTGCCAGCAGTTACTCGGGGCGCGGGGGAGAGACCCAGTACTTC.

The chain employs TRBV4-1 and TRBJ1-6; D possibly corresponds to TRBD1 (5 bases). This CDR3 region has 16 residues. The germline V gene encodes CDR1 MGHRA and CDR2 YSYEKL. V lost 1 base and J 0 bases, leaving 7 bases between the germline ends. The CDR3 sequence is CASSQGQSSYNSPLHF. DNA of the CDR3: TGCGCCAGCAGCCAAGGACAGAGCTCCTATAATTCACCCCTCCACTTT.

This clonotype was picked up a small number of times. The rearrangement links TRBV13 to TRBJ2-7; tentative D call: TRBD2 (5 bases). This CDR3 contains 13 residues. V was pared by 4 bases and J by 5 bases, with 12 bases between. CDR1 and CDR2 from the germline V gene are PRHDT and FYEKMQ (reference sequence). CDR3 coding DNA: TGTGCCAGCAGCTCCACCAGGAGGAACGAGCAGTACTTC. Translating gives CASSSTRRNEQYF.

This clonotype was seen just once. The chain carries TRBV2 and TRBJ1-2; D not resolved. Germline CDR1 SNHLY, CDR2 FYNNEI. V lost 4 bases, J lost 4 bases, and 4 bases lay in between. The CDR3 is 11 residues long. In nucleotides, the CDR3 is TGTGCCAGCAGTGGATTCTATGGCTACACCTTC. Translated: CASSGFYGYTF.

The chain combines TRBV20-1 with TRBJ2-7; D ambiguous. The V gene's germline CDR1 is DFQATT and CDR2 SNEGSKA (reference sequence). The V end lost 3 bases, the J end lost 2 bases, and 5 bases lay between the germline ends. This CDR3 region has 11 residues. The CDR3 reads CSASLPYEQYF. CDR3 in DNA: TGCAGTGCTAGTCTTCCCTACGAGCAGTACTTC.

The chain uses TRBV4-2 and TRBJ2-5; no firm D call. V lost 1 base and J lost 2, with 8 bases in between. Germline CDR1 LGHNA, CDR2 YNFKEQ. CDR3 length equals 14 residues. CDR3 amino acids: CASSQVIEQETQYF. The CDR3 bases are TGTGCCAGCAGCCAAGTGATAGAACAAGAGACCCAGTACTTC.

This chain connects TRBV5-1 to TRBJ1-3; D not certain. Trimming removed 2 bases from V and 1 base from J, with 10 bases in between. CDR1 and CDR2 (germline): SGHRS, YFSETQ. The length of the CDR3 is 15 residues. CDR3 residues: CASSFGSGSGNTIYF. In DNA, the CDR3 is TGCGCCAGCAGCTTTGGATCGGGATCTGGAAACACCATATATTTT.

This chain connects TRBV20-1 to TRBJ2-7, with no clear D. Trimming stripped 5 bases from V and 3 bases from J, with 11 bases between. The CDR3 covers 12 residues. Germline V gene data show CDR1 as DFQATT and CDR2 as SNEGSKA (reference sequence). The CDR3 bases are TGCAGTGCTTCCCCGGTGGACTACGAGCAGTACTTC. It specifies CSASPVDYEQYF.

This clonotype was seen a few times. The V gene is TRBV24-1, the J gene TRBJ1-1; 8 positions match TRBD1. Germline lookup yields CDR1 KGHDR and CDR2 SFDVKD. The CDR3 spans 13 residues. V trimming: 5 bases; J trimming: 5 bases; junction bases outside the gene matches: 3. The CDR3 loop is CATSATGGTEAFF. In DNA, the CDR3 is TGTGCCACCAGTGCCACAGGGGGAACTGAAGCTTTCTTT.

The chain recombines TRBV3-1 with TRBJ2-1; 8 nucleotides match TRBD1. This CDR3 spans 14 amino acids. Germline CDR1 reads LGHDT; CDR2 reads YNNKEL (reference sequence). J was trimmed by 8 bases and V by 5 bases; bases with no gene match: 8. The CDR3 DNA sequence: TGTGCCAGCAGCTACTGGACAGGGCGGGATGAGCAGTTCTTC. Protein: CASSYWTGRDEQFF.

This clonotype was counted between two and nine times. J is TRBJ2-7 and V is TRBV4-1; tentatively, D is TRBD2 (6 bases). This CDR3 is built from 16 residues. CDR1 is MGHRA and CDR2 is YSYEKL in the germline V gene. The V end lost 4 bases, the J end lost 1 base, and 17 bases lay between the germline ends. Here the CDR3 reads CASSLSVPGLSYEQYF. Written as DNA, the CDR3 is TGCGCCAGCAGCCTCTCCGTCCCGGGACTTTCCTACGAGCAGTACTTC.

The chain joins TRBV7-2 to TRBJ2-4; 9 bases agree with TRBD2. The CDR3 covers 13 residues. Germline CDR1 SGHTA, CDR2 FQGNSA. V trimming: 5 bases; J trimming: 7 bases; junction bases outside the gene matches: 3. The CDR3 sequence is CASSSGGWNIQYF. The CDR3 DNA sequence: TGTGCCAGCAGCAGCGGGGGGTGGAACATTCAGTACTTC.

The rearrangement uses TRBV5-1 and TRBJ1-5; D might be TRBD1 (5 bases). The V end was cut by 0 bases, the J end by 5 bases, with 15 bases between. Germline V CDR1 and CDR2: SGHRS, YFSETQ. This CDR3 is 16 amino acids long. CDR3 in amino acids: CASSLDRGPGDQPQHF. In DNA, the CDR3 is TGCGCCAGCAGCTTGGATCGGGGACCGGGGGATCAGCCCCAGCATTTT.

V usage is TRBV20-1 and J usage is TRBJ2-7, with TRBD1 matching 9 bases. The trim removed 5 bases at V and 3 bases at J, leaving 8 bases unmatched. The CDR3 extends over 14 amino acids. CDR1 is DFQATT and CDR2 is SNEGSKA in the germline V gene (reference sequence). The CDR3 loop is CSAAGTGNGYEQYF. DNA of the CDR3: TGCAGTGCTGCTGGGACAGGGAACGGCTACGAGCAGTACTTC.

There are a few counts of this clonotype. The rearrangement joins TRBV7-6 to TRBJ2-7; 10 bases map to TRBD1. The CDR3 sequence is 15 residues long. Germline trimming cut 6 bases from V and 1 base from J; bases unmatched to any gene: 6. Germline CDR1 is SGHVS and CDR2 is FNYEAQ. The CDR3 region is CASRSGQGDSYEQYF. As DNA, the CDR3 is TGTGCCAGCAGATCAGGACAGGGGGATTCCTACGAGCAGTACTTC.

The V gene is TRBV7-8, the J gene TRBJ2-7; D is perhaps TRBD2 (7 bases). Trimming took 0 bases from V and 1 from J, leaving 16 bases between them. Germline V gene data show CDR1 as SGHVS and CDR2 as FQNEAQ. CDR3 length: 17 amino acids. DNA of the CDR3: TGTGCCAGCAGCTTAGCCGCAGGGGACTACGAGTCCTACGAGCAGTACTTC. Amino acid sequence: CASSLAAGDYESYEQYF.

V gene TRBV29-1 combines with J gene TRBJ2-3; 10 bases line up with TRBD2. Germline V CDR1 and CDR2: SQVTM, ANQGSEA. The CDR3 loop spans 14 amino acids. V lost 4 bases and J lost 3; bases outside the gene matches: 4. DNA for the CDR3: TGCAGCGTTGGGGTAGCGGGGGGAACAGATACGCAGTATTTT. It is translated as CSVGVAGGTDTQYF.